Presented here are 17 T cell receptor beta chains from one specimen sequenced in a study of blood T cell repertoires in COVID-19. Data came from immunoSEQ multiplex PCR; TCRdb stores just in-frame clones and leaves some out. The table shows 55,000 to 75,000 clones, with 65% to 85% occurring only once. The specimen was peripheral blood. The receptors stem from a man older than 75 with COVID-19, enrolled during active disease.

This sequence joins TRBV6-5 and TRBJ1-5; D remains unclear. The V gene lost 7 bases and the J gene lost 5 bases, with 12 bases spanning the gap. CDR1 and CDR2 from the germline V gene are MNHEY and SVGAGI. The CDR3 sequence is 13 residues long. CDR3 bases: TGTGCCAGCACCCCCGGTCCGGATCAGCCCCAGCATTTT. It specifies CASTPGPDQPQHF.

V gene TRBV27 combines with J gene TRBJ2-1; the D is unclear. V lost 2 bases and J lost 5, with 10 bases in between. The CDR3 length is 14 residues. The V gene's germline CDR1 is MNHEY and CDR2 SMNVEV (reference sequence). The CDR3 DNA sequence: TGTGCCAGCAGTTTAAACGGTCTTAACAATGAGCAGTTCTTC. This sequence encodes CASSLNGLNNEQFF.

V is TRBV24-1 and J is TRBJ2-1; D perhaps matches TRBD1 (6 bases). The germline gives CDR1 KGHDR, CDR2 SFDVKD. This CDR3 spans 14 amino acids. Trimming cost V 0 bases and J 6 bases, with 8 bases left between them. The CDR3 protein is CATSDLPDSNEQFF. In DNA, the CDR3 is TGTGCCACCAGTGATTTGCCGGACAGCAATGAGCAGTTCTTC.

This clone was counted only a few times. The chain carries TRBV5-6 and TRBJ2-7, with D possibly matching TRBD1 (6 bases). V lost 6 bases and J lost 0, with 19 bases in between. CDR1 and CDR2 from the germline V gene are SGHDT and YYEEEE. The CDR3 covers 16 residues. The CDR3 here is CASTKDRHTSSYEQYF. CDR3 DNA: TGTGCCAGCACCAAGGACAGACATACCAGCTCCTACGAGCAGTACTTC.

J is TRBJ2-5 and V is TRBV30; 7 nucleotides line up with TRBD1. Germline V gene data show CDR1 as GTSNPN and CDR2 as SVGIG (reference sequence). Trimming cost V 3 bases and J 7 bases; bases outside gene matches: 14. This CDR3 has 15 amino acids. The CDR3 is CAWRRGGSMKGTQYF. CDR3 nucleotide sequence: TGTGCCTGGAGGAGAGGGGGCTCTATGAAGGGGACCCAGTACTTC.

V gene TRBV3-1 (or the pseudogene TRBV3-2) combines with J gene TRBJ1-3; TRBD1 is a possible D gene (5 bases). V was trimmed by 2 bases and J by 8 bases, leaving 13 bases between them. The CDR3 consists of 14 residues. Germline V gives CDR1 LGHDT, CDR2 YNNKEL (reference sequence). The CDR3 loop is CASSQRGRPDTIYF. In DNA form, the CDR3 reads TGTGCCAGCAGCCAAAGGGGAAGGCCTGACACCATATATTTT.

V is TRBV5-4 and J is TRBJ1-1, with 7 bases matching TRBD1. V dropped 5 bases and J dropped 7; count of bases not matched to a gene: 8. Per germline, CDR1 SGHNT and CDR2 YYREEE (reference sequence). The CDR3 has 13 amino acids. CDR3 sequence: CASRLYRGGEAFF. The CDR3 region has the DNA TGTGCCAGCAGACTTTACAGGGGTGGTGAAGCTTTCTTT.

This clone was found a few times. This chain links TRBV3-1 (or the pseudogene TRBV3-2) with TRBJ1-6; D may be TRBD1 (5 bases). From germline, CDR1 is LGHDT and CDR2 YNNKEL (reference sequence). This CDR3 region has 13 residues. The V end lost 5 bases, the J end lost 14 bases, and 16 bases lay between the germline ends. In DNA, the CDR3 is TGTGCCAGCAGCGAAAACAGTGGGGCATCCCTCCACTTT. As protein: CASSENSGASLHF.

This clone is a singleton in its sample. The J gene is TRBJ2-7, the V gene TRBV18, with 7 bases that match TRBD1. CDR1 and CDR2 from the germline V gene are KGHSH and LQKENI. The ends lost 1 base at V and 3 bases at J; junction bases unmatched: 0. The CDR3 has 13 residues. The CDR3: CASSPRTGYEQYV. CDR3 nucleotides: TGTGCCAGCTCACCACGGACAGGCTACGAGCAGTACGTC.

This clone turned up a few times. The chain recombines TRBV29-1 with TRBJ1-4, with D possibly matching TRBD1 (6 bases). This CDR3 spans 11 amino acids. Germline V gene sequence: CDR1 SQVTM, CDR2 ANQGSEA. V lost 6 bases to trimming and J lost 8 bases, with 10 bases between them. The CDR3 reads CSVTTGEKLFF. DNA for the CDR3: TGCAGCGTGACGACAGGAGAAAAACTGTTTTTT.

This clone was observed a single time. This chain joins TRBV10-1 and TRBJ1-2; 9 bases align to TRBD1. There are 16 residues in the CDR3. Germline assignment: CDR1 WNHNN and CDR2 SYGVQD (reference sequence). Unmatched junction bases numbered 10, after V lost 6 bases and J lost 2 bases. The DNA of the CDR3 is TGCGCCAGCAGGTCCCAACAGGGGGCTACAAACTATGGCTACACCTTC. Translation gives CASRSQQGATNYGYTF.

This clone is a singleton in its sample. V and J are TRBV9 and TRBJ2-1, with 8 bases matching TRBD2. Trimming cost V 1 base and J 4 bases; bases outside gene matches: 7. In germline, CDR1 is SGDLS, CDR2 YYNGEE. The CDR3 runs to 16 residues. The CDR3 here is CASSVTTSGPYNEQFF. The DNA of the CDR3 is TGTGCCAGCAGCGTAACCACTAGCGGTCCGTACAATGAGCAGTTCTTC.

In its sample, this clone was seen a few times. The chain joins TRBV6-5 to TRBJ1-3; D gene unclear. V dropped 0 bases and J dropped 8 bases, with 14 bases sitting between them. The CDR3 runs to 15 residues. Germline V lookup: CDR1 MNHEY, CDR2 SVGAGI. The CDR3 nucleotides are TGTGCCAGCAGTTACTCGAGGACGGGAGTAGACACCATATATTTT. Translated, it gives CASSYSRTGVDTIYF.

The V call is TRBV30, the J call TRBJ1-1; D is possibly TRBD1 (5 bases). The V end was cut by 0 bases, the J end by 7 bases, with 9 bases between. This CDR3 has 12 amino acids. Germline CDR1 GTSNPN, CDR2 SVGIG (reference sequence). For the CDR3, the DNA is TGTGCCTGGAGTGTACAGGATGATGAAGCTTTCTTT. It is translated as CAWSVQDDEAFF.

This chain joins TRBV28 and TRBJ1-5; no reliable D call. There are 14 residues in the CDR3. V lost 7 bases and J 5 bases, leaving 15 bases between the germline ends. Germline CDR1 is MDHEN and CDR2 is SYDVKM. The CDR3 DNA reads as TGTGCCAGCATCTCACCATGGGCTCATCAGCCCCAGCATTTT. It translates to CASISPWAHQPQHF.

The J gene is TRBJ1-5, the V gene TRBV6-6; D is possibly TRBD1 (6 bases). CDR1 and CDR2 from the germline V gene are MNHNY and SVGAGI (reference sequence). The V and J ends lost 5 bases and 0 bases respectively, with 14 bases between them. The CDR3 is made up of 16 amino acids. The CDR3 reads CASSPRDIYSNQPQHF. The CDR3 DNA reads TGTGCCAGCAGTCCCCGGGACATTTATAGCAATCAGCCCCAGCATTTT.

CDR3 protein: CASSPNLGVYGYTF. The DNA of the CDR3 is TGTGCCAGCAGTCCCAATCTCGGGGTCTATGGCTACACCTTC. The rearrangement joins TRBV6-4 to TRBJ1-2; unclear D gene. V shed 5 bases and J shed 4 bases, with 14 bases lying between them. The CDR3 has 14 amino acids. CDR1 and CDR2 from the germline V gene are MRHNA and SNTAGT.